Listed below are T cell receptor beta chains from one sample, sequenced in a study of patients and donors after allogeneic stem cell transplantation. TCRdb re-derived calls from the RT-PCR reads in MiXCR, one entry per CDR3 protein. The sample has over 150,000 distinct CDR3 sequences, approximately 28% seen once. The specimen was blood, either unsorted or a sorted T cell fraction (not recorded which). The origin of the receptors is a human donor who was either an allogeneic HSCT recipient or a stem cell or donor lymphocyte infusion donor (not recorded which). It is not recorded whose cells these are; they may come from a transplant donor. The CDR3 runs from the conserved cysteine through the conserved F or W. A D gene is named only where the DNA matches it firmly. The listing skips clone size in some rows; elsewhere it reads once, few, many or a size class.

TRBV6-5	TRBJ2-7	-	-	CASSVGSLAYEQYF	TGTGCCAGCAGTGTAGGGTCTCTTGCCTACGAGCAGTACTTC
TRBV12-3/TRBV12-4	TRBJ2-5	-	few	CASSSTPPTQYF	TGTGCCAGCAGTTCTACCCCGCCGACCCAGTACTTC
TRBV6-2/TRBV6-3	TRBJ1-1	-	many	CASRRGVEAFF	TGTGCCAGCAGGCGCGGGGTAGAAGCTTTCTTT
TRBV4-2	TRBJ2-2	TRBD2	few	CASSQEGAGHRELFF	TGTGCCAGCAGCCAAGAAGGAGCGGGGCACCGGGAGCTGTTTTTT
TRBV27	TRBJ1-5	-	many	CASSFSGASNQPQHF	TGTGCCAGCAGTTTCTCAGGGGCAAGCAATCAGCCCCAGCATTTT
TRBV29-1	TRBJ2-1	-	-	CSVTGENLNEQFF	TGCAGCGTAACGGGGGAGAACCTCAATGAGCAGTTCTTC
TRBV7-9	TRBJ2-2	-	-	CARAPLGTGELFF	TGTGCCAGGGCCCCTCTAGGGACCGGGGAGCTGTTTTTT
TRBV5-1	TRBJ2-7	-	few	CASSHGRSDSYEQYF	TGCGCCAGCAGCCATGGAAGGTCGGACTCCTACGAGCAGTACTTC
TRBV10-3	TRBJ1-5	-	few	CAISESGGPGPQHF	TGTGCCATCAGTGAGTCGGGAGGACCGGGGCCCCAGCATTTT
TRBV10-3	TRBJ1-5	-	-	CAISEGEGHQPQHF	TGTGCCATCAGTGAGGGGGAAGGCCATCAGCCCCAGCATTTT
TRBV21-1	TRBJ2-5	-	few	CASSLINGGKETQYF	TGTGCCAGCAGCCTAATCAATGGGGGCAAAGAGACCCAGTACTTC
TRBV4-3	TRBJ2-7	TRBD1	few	CASSRDRGFPYEQYF	TGCGCCAGCAGTAGGGACAGGGGGTTTCCCTACGAGCAGTACTTC
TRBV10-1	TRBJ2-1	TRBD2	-	CASSGVGGLAEYNEQFF	TGCGCCAGCAGTGGAGTAGGGGGACTAGCGGAGTACAATGAGCAGTTCTTC
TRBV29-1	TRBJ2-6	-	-	CSVRRSGANVLTF	TGCAGCGTTAGAAGATCTGGGGCCAACGTCCTGACTTTC
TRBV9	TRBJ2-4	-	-	CASSAGTSRFNIQYF	TGTGCCAGCAGCGCCGGGACTTCCCGATTCAACATTCAGTACTTC
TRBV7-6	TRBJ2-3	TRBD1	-	CASSFRTGGTDTQYF	TGTGCCAGCAGCTTCCGGACAGGGGGCACAGATACGCAGTATTTT
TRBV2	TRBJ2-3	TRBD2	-	CASSLAGRTDTQYF	TGTGCCAGCAGTTTAGCGGGACGCACAGATACGCAGTATTTT
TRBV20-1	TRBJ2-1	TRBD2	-	CSARDMAGGPTDEQFF	TGCAGTGCTAGAGATATGGCGGGAGGGCCGACCGATGAGCAGTTCTTC
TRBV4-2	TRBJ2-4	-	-	CASSQDLGLAKNIQYF	TGTGCCAGCAGCCAAGATTTGGGGTTAGCCAAAAACATTCAGTACTTC
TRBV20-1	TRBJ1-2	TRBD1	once	CSAPSVGTVWRLGGYTF	TGCAGTGCCCCTAGTGTAGGGACAGTCTGGAGGTTGGGTGGCTACACCTTC
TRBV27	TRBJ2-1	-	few	CASSQTAPVGRVYNEQFF	TGTGCCAGCAGTCAAACAGCGCCCGTCGGACGGGTTTACAATGAGCAGTTCTTC
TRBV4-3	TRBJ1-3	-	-	CASSQAWAVSGNTIYF	TGCGCCAGCAGCCAAGCGTGGGCTGTTTCTGGAAACACCATATATTTT
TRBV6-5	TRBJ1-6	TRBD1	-	CASRTTGAYNSPLHF	TGTGCCAGCAGAACGACAGGGGCCTATAATTCACCCCTCCACTTT
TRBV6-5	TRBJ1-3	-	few	CASSYLGVDGNTIYF	TGTGCCAGCAGTTACCTTGGGGTAGATGGAAACACCATATATTTT
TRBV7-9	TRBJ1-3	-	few	CASSMTAGNTIYF	TGTGCCAGCAGCATGACAGCGGGAAACACCATATATTTT
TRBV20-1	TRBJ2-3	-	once	CSALRADTQYF	TGCAGTGCTCTTCGGGCGGATACGCAGTATTTT
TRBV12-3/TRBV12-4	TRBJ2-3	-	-	CASSLPRDTQYF	TGTGCCAGCAGTTTACCCCGGGATACGCAGTATTTT
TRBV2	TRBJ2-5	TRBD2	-	CGSSGSRETQYF	TGTGGATCCAGCGGGAGCCGGGAGACCCAGTACTTC
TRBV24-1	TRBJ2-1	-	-	CVVERGGSYNEQFF	TGTGTCGTCGAGAGGGGCGGCTCCTACAATGAGCAGTTCTTC
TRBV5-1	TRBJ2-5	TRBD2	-	CASRPSGAQETQYF	TGCGCCAGCAGGCCTAGCGGGGCACAAGAGACCCAGTACTTC
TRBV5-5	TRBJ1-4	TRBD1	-	CASSFAGTGGSNEKLFF	TGTGCCAGCAGCTTCGCCGGGACAGGGGGTTCAAATGAAAAACTGTTTTTT
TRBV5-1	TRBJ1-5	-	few	CASSAGVGNQPQHF	TGCGCCAGCAGCGCAGGGGTTGGCAATCAGCCCCAGCATTTT
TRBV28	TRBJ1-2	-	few	CASSFDSYGYTF	TGTGCCAGCAGTTTCGACAGCTATGGCTACACCTTC
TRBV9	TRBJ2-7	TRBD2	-	CASLAGLVRNYEQYF	TGTGCCAGTCTAGCGGGACTAGTGCGAAACTACGAGCAGTACTTC
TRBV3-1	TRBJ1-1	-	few	CASSPWGLNTEAFF	TGTGCCAGCAGCCCCTGGGGCTTGAACACTGAAGCTTTCTTT
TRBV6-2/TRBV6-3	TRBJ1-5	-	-	CASSYPRGNQPQHF	TGTGCCAGCAGTTACCCCCGGGGCAATCAGCCCCAGCATTTT
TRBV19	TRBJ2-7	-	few	CASSMGRSSYEQYF	TGTGCCAGTAGTATGGGGCGGAGTTCCTACGAGCAGTACTTC
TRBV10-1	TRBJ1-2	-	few	CASSHSGTRSTYTF	TGCGCCAGCAGCCACTCCGGGACACGATCTACCTACACCTTC
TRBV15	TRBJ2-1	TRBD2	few	CATSRGLAMVF	TGTGCCACCAGCAGGGGACTAGCAATGGTTTTC
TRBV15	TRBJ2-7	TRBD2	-	CATSRGGGTSYEQYF	TGTGCCACCAGCAGAGGGGGGGGGACCTCCTACGAGCAGTACTTC
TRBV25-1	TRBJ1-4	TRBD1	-	CASSDPWTGTNEKLFF	TGTGCCAGCAGTGATCCGTGGACAGGGACTAATGAAAAACTGTTTTTT
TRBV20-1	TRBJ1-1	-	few	CSAPDWDNRELNTEAFF	TGCAGTGCCCCGGACTGGGACAACCGTGAACTGAACACTGAAGCTTTCTTT
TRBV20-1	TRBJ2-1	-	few	CSARVISVAYNEQFF	TGCAGTGCTAGAGTAATTAGTGTTGCCTACAATGAGCAGTTCTTC
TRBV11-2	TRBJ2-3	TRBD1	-	CASIPQGAVDTQYF	TGTGCCAGCATACCTCAGGGGGCCGTAGATACGCAGTATTTT
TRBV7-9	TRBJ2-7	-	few	CASSLAGRTWEQYF	TGTGCCAGCAGCTTGGCAGGAAGAACGTGGGAGCAGTACTTC
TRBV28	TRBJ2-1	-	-	CASSWPDPSYNEQFF	TGTGCCAGCAGTTGGCCAGACCCCTCCTACAATGAGCAGTTCTTC
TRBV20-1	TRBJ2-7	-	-	CSARELAYEQYF	TGCAGTGCTAGAGAACTGGCCTACGAGCAGTACTTC
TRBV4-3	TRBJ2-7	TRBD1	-	CASSPAGTGVYEQYF	TGCGCCAGCAGCCCCGCCGGGACAGGAGTCTACGAGCAGTACTTC
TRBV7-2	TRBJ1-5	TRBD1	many	CASSRQGDQPQHF	TGTGCCAGCAGCCGACAGGGGGATCAGCCCCAGCATTTT
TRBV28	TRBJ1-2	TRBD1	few	CASSRTGYGYTF	TGTGCCAGCAGTAGGACAGGGTATGGCTACACCTTC
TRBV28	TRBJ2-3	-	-	CASRPGEADTQYF	TGTGCCAGCAGGCCTGGGGAGGCAGATACGCAGTATTTT
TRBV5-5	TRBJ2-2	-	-	CASSLDRAAGELFF	TGTGCCAGCAGCTTGGACAGGGCCGCCGGGGAGCTGTTTTTT
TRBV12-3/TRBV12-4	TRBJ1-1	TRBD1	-	CASTSTGKGSTEAFF	TGTGCCAGCACCTCGACAGGGAAAGGAAGCACTGAAGCTTTCTTT
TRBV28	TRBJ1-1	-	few	CASLSRNTEAFF	TGTGCCAGCCTTAGCCGGAACACTGAAGCTTTCTTT
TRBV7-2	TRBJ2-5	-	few	CASSPAYNQETQYF	TGTGCCAGCAGCCCGGCCTATAACCAAGAGACCCAGTACTTC